What follows are 20 T cell receptor beta chains derived from one specimen sequenced in a study of blood T cell repertoires in COVID-19. TCRdb's table, derived via immunoSEQ multiplex PCR, lists solely in-frame clones and lacks some. This table has around 120,000 clones, under 80% appearing once. The sample consisted of peripheral blood. The source of these receptors is a man in his 70s with active or convalescent COVID-19.

The chain links TRBV28 to TRBJ2-2, with 12 bases matching TRBD2. This CDR3 region has 17 residues. Germline CDR1 is MDHEN and CDR2 is SYDVKM. The ends lost 5 bases at V and 3 bases at J; junction bases unmatched: 7. CDR3 sequence: CASSPRGLAGHTGELFF. In DNA form, the CDR3 reads TGTGCCAGCAGTCCCCGGGGACTAGCGGGTCACACCGGGGAGCTGTTTTTT.

This chain's CDR3 is CATTEAPLNNEQFF. In DNA form, the CDR3 reads TGTGCCACTACGGAGGCCCCCTTGAACAATGAGCAGTTCTTC. The V gene is TRBV19, the J gene TRBJ2-1; D may be TRBD2 (5 bases). The CDR3 sequence is 14 residues long. Deletions cut 10 bases from V and 5 bases from J, with 18 bases between. The germline CDR1 and CDR2 sequences are LNHDA and SQIVND (reference sequence). The variable domain in full, with the rest retrieved from reference TRBV19 and TRBJ2-1, is DGGITQSPKYLFRKEGQNVTLSCEQNLNHDAMYWYRQDPGQGLRLIYYSQIVNDFQKGDIAEGYSVSREKKESFPLTVTSAQKNPTAFYLCATTEAPLNNEQFFGPGTRLTVL.

The chain recombines TRBV6-1 with TRBJ2-7; possible D gene TRBD1, 5 bases. Germline V gene data show CDR1 as MNHNS and CDR2 as SASEGT. The V end was cut by 0 bases, the J end by 1 base, with 7 bases between. The CDR3 is 14 residues long. CDR3: CASSEAQGSYEQYF. The CDR3 DNA sequence: TGTGCCAGCAGTGAAGCGCAGGGTTCCTACGAGCAGTACTTC.

This clone was seen a single time. This chain joins TRBV3-1 (or the pseudogene TRBV3-2) and TRBJ1-2; D possibly corresponds to TRBD1 (6 bases). The CDR3 length is 14 residues. V shed 1 base and J shed 4 bases, with 10 bases lying between them. Germline V gene lookup returns CDR1 LGHDT and CDR2 YNNKEL (reference sequence). The CDR3 DNA reads as TGTGCCAGCAGCCAAGTAGGGGGGGCCTATGGCTACACCTTC. Amino acid sequence: CASSQVGGAYGYTF.

The rearrangement joins TRBV7-3 to TRBJ2-1; D gene uncertain. V shed 2 bases and J shed 3 bases, with 11 bases lying between them. CDR1 is SGHTA, CDR2 FQGTGA, per germline. CDR3 length: 15 residues. CDR3 residues: CASSLQPGYYNEQFF. In nucleotides, the CDR3 is TGTGCCAGCAGCTTACAACCAGGCTACTACAATGAGCAGTTCTTC. Supplemented by reference TRBV7-3 and TRBJ2-1, the full variable domain reads GAGVSQTPSNKVTEKGKYVELRCDPISGHTALYWYRQSLGQGPEFLIYFQGTGAADDSGLPNDRFFAVRPEGSVSTLKIQRTERGDSAVYLCASSLQPGYYNEQFFGPGTRLTVL.

The CDR3 DNA reads as TGTGCCAGCAAAACTAGCGGGGGGGCCTGGGAGACCCAGTACTTC. Amino acids: CASKTSGGAWETQYF. V and J are TRBV7-6 and TRBJ2-5, with 13 nucleotides matching TRBD2. J was trimmed by 5 bases and V by 7 bases; bases with no gene match: 7. CDR1 is SGHVS, CDR2 FNYEAQ, per germline. CDR3 size: 15 residues.

The chain combines TRBV28 with TRBJ1-2; TRBD1 agrees at 12 bases. The CDR3 is made up of 15 amino acids. V lost 6 bases, J lost 8 bases, and 10 bases stayed unmatched. Germline CDR1 and CDR2: MDHEN and SYDVKM. CDR3 bases: TGTGCCAGCAGGGGACAGGGGGCGCGGCTCGGGGGCTACACCTTC. Its translation: CASRGQGARLGGYTF.

This chain uses TRBV7-2 with TRBJ1-5; D is uncertain. Germline CDR1 reads SGHTA; CDR2 reads FQGNSA. V lost 5 bases and J lost 1, with 9 bases in between. The CDR3 contains 14 residues. The CDR3 DNA reads as TGTGCCAGCAGCCCTGGACTGAGCAATCAGCCCCAGCATTTT. Amino acid sequence: CASSPGLSNQPQHF.

V and J are TRBV12-3 or TRBV12-4 and TRBJ2-2, with D perhaps TRBD2 (5 bases). The CDR3 has 12 residues. Deletions cut 6 bases from V and 7 bases from J, with 9 bases between. CDR3 in amino acids: CASRRAGGELFF. The CDR3 nucleotides read TGTGCCAGCAGGAGGGCGGGCGGGGAGCTGTTTTTT.

V gene TRBV2 combines with J gene TRBJ2-7, with a weak D call TRBD2 (5 bases). Between the trimmed V and J ends, which lost 4 bases and 4 bases, there was a span of 17 bases. CDR1 and CDR2 from the germline V gene are SNHLY and FYNNEI. The CDR3 runs to 15 residues. Here the CDR3 reads CASSVNTGTVYEQYF. Written as DNA, the CDR3 is TGTGCCAGCAGTGTCAATACGGGAACTGTTTACGAGCAGTACTTC.

This chain connects TRBV6-5 to TRBJ2-2; 8 nucleotides agree with TRBD1. Germline V gene sequence: CDR1 MNHEY, CDR2 SVGAGI. The junction had 0 bases not matched to a gene; V was cut back by 2 bases and J by 1 base. CDR3 length: 15 amino acids. The CDR3 DNA reads TGTGCCAGCAGTTACGGGACAGGGAACACCGGGGAGCTGTTTTTT. It encodes CASSYGTGNTGELFF.

V gene TRBV6-5 combines with J gene TRBJ1-2; D is ambiguous. Per the germline V gene, CDR1 is MNHEY and CDR2 is SVGAGI. CDR3 length: 13 residues. The CDR3 reads CARRPLANYGYTF. The CDR3 DNA sequence: TGTGCTCGCAGGCCTCTGGCTAACTATGGCTACACCTTC.

The rearrangement uses TRBV2 and TRBJ2-3; 11 bases line up with TRBD1. The CDR3 contains 13 residues. The ends lost 9 bases at V and 5 bases at J; junction bases unmatched: 4. Germline V lookup: CDR1 SNHLY, CDR2 FYNNEI. The CDR3 reads CASGQGARDTQYF. CDR3 DNA sequence: TGTGCCAGTGGACAGGGGGCGAGAGATACGCAGTATTTT. The whole variable domain, filled in from reference TRBV2 and TRBJ2-3, reads EPEVTQTPSHQVTQMGQEVILRCVPISNHLYFYWYRQILGQKVEFLVSFYNNEISEKSEIFDDQFSVERPDGSNFTLKIRSTKLEDSAMYFCASGQGARDTQYFGPGTRLTVL.

This chain links TRBV30 with TRBJ2-3; 8 bases match TRBD1. Per germline, CDR1 GTSNPN and CDR2 SVGIG (reference sequence). This CDR3 has 15 amino acids. With V trimmed by 5 bases and J by 2 bases, 9 bases remained unmatched. The CDR3 DNA reads TGTGCCTGGTTCCCAGGGGGCGCCGTCACAGATACGCAGTATTTT. It codes for CAWFPGGAVTDTQYF.

The rearrangement uses TRBV24-1 and TRBJ2-3; 10 nucleotides agree with TRBD2. The V gene's germline CDR1 is KGHDR and CDR2 SFDVKD. The CDR3 runs 13 residues. Trimming removed 9 bases from V and 4 bases from J; junction bases left unmatched: 3. The chain's CDR3 is CATSGTSADTQYF. As DNA, the CDR3 is TGTGCCACCTCCGGGACTAGCGCAGATACGCAGTATTTT.

The CDR3 coding sequence is TGTGCCAGCAGCTTAGGACAGGTTGACAATGAGCAGTTCTTC. This encodes CASSLGQVDNEQFF. This rearrangement joins TRBV11-3 to TRBJ2-1; a possible D gene is TRBD1 (6 bases). The CDR3 has 14 residues. Germline CDR1 reads SGHNT; CDR2 reads YENEEA. V was clipped by 1 base and J by 5 bases, with 9 bases between them.

This chain links TRBV5-4 with TRBJ2-1, with TRBD1 matching 8 bases. Germline assignment: CDR1 SGHNT and CDR2 YYREEE (reference sequence). V dropped 4 bases and J dropped 9; count of bases not matched to a gene: 6. The length of the CDR3 is 13 residues. In DNA, the CDR3 is TGTGCCAGCAGCGCCGGGACAGGCGGTGAGCAGTTCTTC. It translates to CASSAGTGGEQFF.

The V call is TRBV18, the J call TRBJ2-3; the match to TRBD2 covers 9 bases. This CDR3 is built from 16 residues. CDR1 and CDR2 (germline): KGHSH, LQKENI. Losses at the gene ends were 3 bases for V and 0 bases for J; bases not matched to a gene: 4. The CDR3 region is CASSPLAGTSTDTQYF. CDR3 DNA: TGTGCCAGCTCACCGCTAGCGGGGACCAGCACAGATACGCAGTATTTT.

This clone has a handful of counts. The chain has TRBV5-1 and TRBJ2-1, with TRBD2 matching 9 bases. V lost 4 bases and J lost 3; bases outside the gene matches: 8. The germline CDR1 and CDR2 sequences are SGHRS and YFSETQ. The CDR3 extends over 16 amino acids. In DNA form, the CDR3 reads TGCGCCAGCAGCCCGACTAGCGGAGGTATCTACAATGAGCAGTTCTTC. This gives the protein CASSPTSGGIYNEQFF.

This chain connects TRBV28 to TRBJ2-7; 11 nucleotides agree with TRBD1. The trim removed 3 bases at V and 5 bases at J, leaving 6 bases unmatched. CDR1 and CDR2 (germline): MDHEN, SYDVKM. CDR3 length equals 15 residues. In nucleotides, the CDR3 is TGTGCCAGCAGTTTTACTTGGACAGGGGGCAACGAGCAGTACTTC. Translation: CASSFTWTGGNEQYF.